This T cell receptor beta chain emerged from a study of breast tumors, draining lymph nodes, adjacent tissues. Germline V gene data show CDR1 as ENHRY and CDR2 as SYGVKD. V lost 6 bases to trimming and J lost 4 bases, with 6 bases between them. This CDR3 comprises 11 residues. This clonotype occurred many times. Axillary draining lymph nodes of breast cancer patients supplied the node samples. TCRdb re-derived calls from the multiplex PCR reads in MiXCR, one entry per CDR3 protein. The table has some 250,000 distinct CDR3 sequences, nearly 35% seen once. Sequenced material: axillary lymph node tissue. The TCR was taken from a female donor with breast cancer. Some clones in this sample may be carry-over from other donors' samples. This chain uses TRBV10-3 with TRBJ1-2; D unclear. The CDR3 spells CAIRNPYGYTF. Here the CDR3 DNA reads TGTGCCATCAGAAACCCCTATGGCTACACCTTC.